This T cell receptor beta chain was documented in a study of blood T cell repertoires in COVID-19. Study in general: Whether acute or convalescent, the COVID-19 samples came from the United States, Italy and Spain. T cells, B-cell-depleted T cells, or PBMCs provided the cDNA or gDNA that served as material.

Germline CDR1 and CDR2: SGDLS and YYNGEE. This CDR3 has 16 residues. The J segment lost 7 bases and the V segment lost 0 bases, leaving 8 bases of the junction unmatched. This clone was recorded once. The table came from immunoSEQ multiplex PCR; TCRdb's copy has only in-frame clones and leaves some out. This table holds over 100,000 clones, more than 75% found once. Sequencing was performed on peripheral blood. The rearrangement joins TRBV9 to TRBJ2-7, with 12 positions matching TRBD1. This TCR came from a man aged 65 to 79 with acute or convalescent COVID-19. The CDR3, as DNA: TGTGCCAGCAGCGTAGTCCCGGGACAGGGGGCAGGGGAGCAGTACTTC. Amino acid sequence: CASSVVPGQGAGEQYF.